Presented here are 24 T cell receptor beta chains from one specimen sequenced in a study of Graves' ophthalmopathy and Graves' hyperthyroidism. Amplification of the TCR beta CDR3 regions used RNA transcripts (as template). The first-round RT-PCR employed HTBI primers together with the Qiagen OneStep RT-PCR kit. A multiplex PCR was then performed as the second round. From the multiplex PCR reads, TCRdb called clonotypes with MiXCR, one entry per CDR3 protein. The sample has about 39,000 distinct CDR3 sequences, around half seen once. Source material: peripheral blood. The receptor set was obtained from an adult woman with stable Graves' hyperthyroidism.

The chain links TRBV12-3 or TRBV12-4 to TRBJ1-1; D might be TRBD1 (6 bases). With 9 bases removed from V and 1 base from J, the gap between germline ends came to 18 bases. This CDR3 has 15 amino acids. The CDR3 reads CASSQTGWGNTEAFF. In nucleotides, the CDR3 is TGTGCCAGTAGTCAAACAGGGTGGGGGAACACTGAAGCTTTCTTT.

This clonotype occurred once. The chain joins TRBV5-4 to TRBJ1-1; 8 bases are shared with TRBD1. The trim removed 5 bases at V and 4 bases at J, leaving 7 bases unmatched. CDR1 is SGHNT and CDR2 is YYREEE in the germline V gene (reference sequence). The CDR3 consists of 14 residues. The CDR3 DNA reads as TGTGCCAGCAGGCGGAAAACAGGGGGCACTGAAGCTTTCTTT. Its protein is CASRRKTGGTEAFF.

The gene calls are TRBV30 and TRBJ1-2, with 10 bases that match TRBD1. V lost 4 bases, J lost 1 base, and 6 bases stayed unmatched. Germline V gives CDR1 GTSNPN, CDR2 SVGIG (reference sequence). The CDR3 extends over 15 amino acids. The CDR3 DNA follows: TGTGCCTGGACCGGGACAGGGGCTTTTAACTATGGCTACACCTTC. This encodes CAWTGTGAFNYGYTF. Full variable domain (missing parts from reference TRBV30 and TRBJ1-2): SQTIHQWPATLVQPVGSPLSLECTVEGTSNPNLYWYRQAAGRGLQLLFYSVGIGQISSEVPQNLSASRPQDRQFILSSKKLLLSDSGFYLCAWTGTGAFNYGYTFGSGTRLTVV.

The gene calls are TRBV7-9 and TRBJ2-5, with D perhaps TRBD1 (6 bases). The CDR3 runs to 14 residues. The germline V gene encodes CDR1 SEHNR and CDR2 FQNEAQ (reference sequence). Trimming took 10 bases from V and 5 from J, leaving 20 bases between them. CDR3 in DNA: TGTGCCACAGCTTCCCCAGGGGCCAGCGAGACCCAGTACTTC. It yields the protein CATASPGASETQYF.

Many counts were recorded for this clonotype. This chain connects TRBV6-6 to TRBJ1-4; a possible D gene is TRBD1 (5 bases). The CDR3 runs 17 residues. Looked up from germline, CDR1 is MNHNY and CDR2 is SVGAGI (reference sequence). Deletions cut 4 bases from V and 7 bases from J, with 22 bases between. The CDR3 nucleotides are TGTGCCAGCAGTTCACCCGCCGGACAAGGCTTGTCTGAAAAACTGTTTTTT. It codes for CASSSPAGQGLSEKLFF.

Only a few counts were recorded for this clonotype. Relative to the germline gene, one junction end is altered; a read error may explain this. The CDR3 DNA reads TGTGCCAACAGCCCCCAGAGTGAAGCTTCCTTT. Its protein is CANSPQSEASF. The chain combines TRBV2 with TRBJ1-1; the D is unclear. Germline V gene lookup returns CDR1 SNHLY and CDR2 FYNNEI. The CDR3 totals 11 residues.

This rearrangement joins TRBV24-1 to TRBJ2-2, with 8 bases that match TRBD2. With 4 bases clipped from V and 0 bases from J, the junction kept 3 bases outside the gene matches. The CDR3 has 16 amino acids. Germline V lookup: CDR1 KGHDR, CDR2 SFDVKD. Here the CDR3 DNA reads TGTGCCACCAGTGACCGACTAGCGACGAACACCGGGGAGCTGTTTTTT. The encoded protein is CATSDRLATNTGELFF.

This chain connects TRBV20-1 to TRBJ2-7; 11 bases match TRBD1. CDR1 and CDR2 from the germline V gene are DFQATT and SNEGSKA (reference sequence). The CDR3 runs 14 residues. Losses at the gene ends were 6 bases for V and 5 bases for J; bases not matched to a gene: 9. The CDR3 spells CSAESGQGGDEQYF. CDR3 bases: TGCAGTGCAGAGTCGGGACAGGGGGGCGACGAGCAGTACTTC.

This clonotype was seen more than once but under ten times. Possible read error: a much larger clone is one base away. The V gene is TRBV13, the J gene TRBJ2-3; the D is unclear. Germline CDR1 and CDR2: PRHDT and FYEKMQ (reference sequence). CDR3 length equals 14 residues. In DNA, the CDR3 is TGTGCCAGCAGCCCAAGTCGTAGCACAGATACGCGGTATTTT. Translating gives CASSPSRSTDTRYF.

This clonotype occurred many times. The rearrangement joins TRBV7-2 to TRBJ2-2; no definite D call. This CDR3 spans 13 amino acids. Looked up from germline, CDR1 is SGHTA and CDR2 is FQGNSA. V lost 2 bases and J lost 7, with 8 bases in between. The CDR3 region has the DNA TGTGCCAGCAGCTTATGGGATAGCGGGGAGCTGTTTTTT. Translated: CASSLWDSGELFF.

V gene TRBV6-6 combines with J gene TRBJ2-7; D is perhaps TRBD2 (6 bases). The CDR3 consists of 14 residues. Germline loops: CDR1 MNHNY, CDR2 SVGAGI (reference sequence). V lost 5 bases and J 2 bases, leaving 13 bases between the germline ends. The CDR3 loop reads CASSVDGGPYEQYF. The CDR3 nucleotides read TGTGCCAGCAGTGTTGACGGGGGTCCCTACGAGCAGTACTTC.

The chain links TRBV20-1 to TRBJ1-4; D is undetermined. This CDR3 has 14 residues. CDR1 and CDR2 from the germline V gene are DFQATT and SNEGSKA (reference sequence). The V and J ends lost 7 bases and 0 bases respectively, with 12 bases between them. The CDR3 DNA is TGCAGTGTTGGACCGCGAGCAACTAATGAAAAACTGTTTTTT. It translates to CSVGPRATNEKLFF.

There are many counts of this clonotype. The chain is built from TRBV30 and TRBJ1-2, with TRBD1 matching 9 bases. The length of the CDR3 is 12 residues. Germline V lookup: CDR1 GTSNPN, CDR2 SVGIG (reference sequence). V dropped 8 bases and J dropped 6; count of bases not matched to a gene: 7. CDR3 sequence: CAGPGQGNGYTF. The CDR3 DNA follows: TGTGCCGGCCCCGGACAGGGGAATGGCTACACCTTC.

This clonotype appeared once. The chain combines TRBV9 with TRBJ1-4; D gene ambiguous. The germline V and J ends were trimmed by 2 bases and 10 bases, with 21 bases remaining between them. Germline lookup yields CDR1 SGDLS and CDR2 YYNGEE. The CDR3 is 16 amino acids. As DNA, the CDR3 is TGTGCCAGCAGCGTCCCAACCAGTGGGCTAATTGGAAAACTGTTTTTT. It translates to CASSVPTSGLIGKLFF.

This clonotype was recorded many times. The V and J genes are TRBV5-4 and TRBJ2-3, with 11 bases matching TRBD1. With 0 bases clipped from V and 5 bases from J, the junction kept 5 bases outside the gene matches. The CDR3 contains 16 residues. CDR1 and CDR2 (germline): SGHNT, YYREEE (reference sequence). CDR3: CASSLVPGQGEDTQYF. As DNA, the CDR3 is TGTGCCAGCAGCTTGGTACCGGGACAGGGGGAAGATACGCAGTATTTT.

The chain carries TRBV5-1 and TRBJ2-5; 11 bases are shared with TRBD1. The V and J ends lost 4 bases and 4 bases, in that order; junction bases with no gene match: 12. This CDR3 contains 17 residues. Germline CDR1 and CDR2: SGHRS and YFSETQ. The CDR3 coding sequence is TGCGCCAGCAGCAGCATTGGAGGACAGGGGGCGGGAGAGACCCAGTACTTC. Translating it yields CASSSIGGQGAGETQYF.

This rearrangement joins TRBV24-1 to TRBJ1-1; a possible D gene is TRBD1 (5 bases). From germline, CDR1 is KGHDR and CDR2 SFDVKD. The CDR3 consists of 14 residues. With 11 bases removed from V and 3 bases from J, the gap between germline ends came to 18 bases. DNA of the CDR3: TGTGCCAGCAGCCTCCAGGGATCGTACACTGAAGCTTTCTTT. Amino acid sequence: CASSLQGSYTEAFF.

The rearrangement uses TRBV7-3 and TRBJ1-2; 7 bases align to TRBD1. Germline V gene sequence: CDR1 SGHTA, CDR2 FQGTGA. Unmatched junction bases numbered 5, after V lost 1 base and J lost 6 bases. The CDR3 has 14 amino acids. The CDR3 reads CASSLSRGLDGYTF. The CDR3 region has the DNA TGTGCCAGCAGCTTAAGCAGGGGGTTGGATGGCTACACCTTC.

V usage is TRBV29-1 and J usage is TRBJ2-7; D could derive from TRBD1 or TRBD2 (6 bases each). The germline gives CDR1 SQVTM, CDR2 ANQGSEA. This CDR3 is built from 12 residues. Trimming left V 3 bases short and J 3 bases short, with 9 bases between. As DNA, the CDR3 is TGCAGCGTTGAGGGGGGCATCTACGAGCAGTACTTC. Encoded protein: CSVEGGIYEQYF.

This clonotype was counted at least ten times. J is TRBJ2-7 and V is TRBV7-9; D remains ambiguous. The V gene's germline CDR1 is SEHNR and CDR2 FQNEAQ (reference sequence). The CDR3 is made up of 15 amino acids. Trimming cost V 5 bases and J 0 bases, with 14 bases left between them. The CDR3 region is CASSPGAASSYEQYF. The CDR3 DNA follows: TGTGCCAGCAGCCCGGGCGCGGCGAGCTCCTACGAGCAGTACTTC.

The table lists this clonotype with many counts. A much larger clone is a single base away; this may be a read error. The chain joins TRBV19 to TRBJ1-5; perhaps TRBD1 as D (5 bases). The germline CDR1 and CDR2 sequences are LNHDA and SQIVND (reference sequence). This CDR3 has 16 residues. Trimming cost V 9 bases and J 0 bases, with 18 bases left between them. In DNA form, the CDR3 reads TGTGCCAGCCAGAAGACAGTTGACAATAGCAATCAGCCCCAGCATTTT. Residues: CASQKTVDNSNQPQHF.

This clonotype was counted many times. J is TRBJ1-1 and V is TRBV7-9; D remains ambiguous. The CDR3 sequence is 14 residues long. V lost 6 bases, J lost 3 bases, and 14 bases lay in between. CDR1 is SEHNR, CDR2 FQNEAQ, per germline (reference sequence). The CDR3 coding sequence is TGTGCCAGCAGTAGCGGGAGTGCCGACACTGAAGCTTTCTTT. Translation gives CASSSGSADTEAFF. The full variable domain, in which reference TRBV7-9 and TRBJ1-1 provide the parts outside the CDR3, is DTGVSQNPRHKITKRGQNVTFRCDPISEHNRLYWYRQTLGQGPEFLTYFQNEAQLEKSRLLSDRFSAERPKGSFSTLEIQRTEQGDSAMYLCASSSGSADTEAFFGQGTRLTVV.

This chain uses TRBV29-1 with TRBJ2-5; tentative D call: TRBD1 (5 bases). Germline values: CDR1 SQVTM, CDR2 ANQGSEA. Trimming shortened V by 4 bases and J by 6 bases, and 12 bases separated the two germline ends. The CDR3 length is 12 residues. The CDR3 protein is CSVGDSGKTQYF. CDR3 nucleotides: TGCAGCGTTGGAGACAGTGGAAAGACCCAGTACTTC.

This clonotype has a count of ten or more. The V and J genes are TRBV6-5 and TRBJ1-1; D gene ambiguous. Between the trimmed V and J ends, which lost 4 bases and 1 base, there was a span of 10 bases. Germline-derived CDR1 and CDR2 are MNHEY and SVGAGI. There are 14 residues in the CDR3. DNA for the CDR3: TGTGCCAGCAGTTCACCGGGGAGGAACACTGAAGCTTTCTTT. Its translation: CASSSPGRNTEAFF.